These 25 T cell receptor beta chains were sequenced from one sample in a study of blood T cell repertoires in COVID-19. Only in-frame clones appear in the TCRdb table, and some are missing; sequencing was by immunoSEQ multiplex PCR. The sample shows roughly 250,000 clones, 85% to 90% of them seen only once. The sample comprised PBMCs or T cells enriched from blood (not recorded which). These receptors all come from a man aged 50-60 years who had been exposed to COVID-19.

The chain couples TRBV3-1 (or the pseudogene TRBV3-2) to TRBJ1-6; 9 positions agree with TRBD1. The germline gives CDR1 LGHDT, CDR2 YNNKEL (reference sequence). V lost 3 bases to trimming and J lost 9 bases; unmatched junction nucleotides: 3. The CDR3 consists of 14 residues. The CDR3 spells CASSHPGQGSPLHF. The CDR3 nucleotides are TGTGCCAGCAGCCACCCGGGACAGGGTTCACCCCTCCACTTT.

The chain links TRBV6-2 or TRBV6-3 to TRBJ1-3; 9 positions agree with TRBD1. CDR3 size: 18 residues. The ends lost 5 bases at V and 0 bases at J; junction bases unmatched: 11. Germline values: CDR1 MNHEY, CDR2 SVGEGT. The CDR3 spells CASSRPGTGFLSGNTIYF. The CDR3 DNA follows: TGTGCCAGCAGTCGTCCCGGGACAGGGTTTCTCTCTGGAAACACCATATATTTT.

The CDR3 DNA is TGTGCCAGCGGCGACAGGGAATTTTCACCCCTCCACTTT. As protein: CASGDREFSPLHF. The chain employs TRBV2 and TRBJ1-6, with 7 positions matching TRBD1. Germline V gives CDR1 SNHLY, CDR2 FYNNEI. The trim removed 8 bases at V and 9 bases at J, leaving 7 bases unmatched. The CDR3 is made up of 13 amino acids.

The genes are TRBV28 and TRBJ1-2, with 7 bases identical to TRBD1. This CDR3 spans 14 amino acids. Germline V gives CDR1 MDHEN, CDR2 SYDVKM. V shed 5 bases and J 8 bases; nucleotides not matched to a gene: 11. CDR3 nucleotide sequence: TGTGCCAGCAGTACCCCAGGACAGGCACTAGGCTACACCTTC. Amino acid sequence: CASSTPGQALGYTF.

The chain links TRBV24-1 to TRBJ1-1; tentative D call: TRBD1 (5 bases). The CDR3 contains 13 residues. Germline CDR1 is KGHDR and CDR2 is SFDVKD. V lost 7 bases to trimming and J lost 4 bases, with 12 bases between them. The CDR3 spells CATSGGYGTEAFF. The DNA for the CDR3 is TGTGCCACCAGCGGGGGATACGGCACTGAAGCTTTCTTT.

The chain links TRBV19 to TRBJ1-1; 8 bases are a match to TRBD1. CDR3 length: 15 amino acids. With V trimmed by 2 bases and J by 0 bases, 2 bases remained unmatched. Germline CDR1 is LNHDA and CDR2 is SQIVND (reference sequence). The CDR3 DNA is TGTGCCAGTAGTATATCACAGGGGGTGAACACTGAAGCTTTCTTT. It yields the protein CASSISQGVNTEAFF.

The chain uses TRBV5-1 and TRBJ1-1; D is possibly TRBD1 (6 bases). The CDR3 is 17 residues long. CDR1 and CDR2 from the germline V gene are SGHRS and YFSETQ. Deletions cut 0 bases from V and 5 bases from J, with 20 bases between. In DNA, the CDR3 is TGCGCCAGCAGCTTGGACCCCTACCTAGGGGGGGGAACTGAAGCTTTCTTT. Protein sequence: CASSLDPYLGGGTEAFF.

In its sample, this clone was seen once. The CDR3 loop is CASRRAGGNTEAFF. The CDR3, as DNA: TGCGCCAGCAGGAGGGCGGGGGGCAACACTGAAGCTTTCTTT. The V call is TRBV4-1, the J call TRBJ1-1; a weak D match, TRBD1 (6 bases). This CDR3 is built from 14 residues. V dropped 6 bases and J dropped 2 bases, with 13 bases sitting between them. In germline, CDR1 is MGHRA, CDR2 YSYEKL.

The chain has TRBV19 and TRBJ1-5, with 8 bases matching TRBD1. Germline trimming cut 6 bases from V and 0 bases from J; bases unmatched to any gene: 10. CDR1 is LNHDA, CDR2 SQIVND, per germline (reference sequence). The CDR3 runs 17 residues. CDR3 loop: CASSKGQGSYSNQPQHF. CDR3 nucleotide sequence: TGTGCCAGTAGCAAAGGACAGGGATCGTATAGCAATCAGCCCCAGCATTTT.

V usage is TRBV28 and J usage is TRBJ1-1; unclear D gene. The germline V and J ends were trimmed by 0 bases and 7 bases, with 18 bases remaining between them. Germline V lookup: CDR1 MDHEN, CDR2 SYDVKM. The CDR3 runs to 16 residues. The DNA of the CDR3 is TGTGCCAGCAGTTTATGGGCAAGTCAGTCCGGGATTGAAGCTTTCTTT. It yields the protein CASSLWASQSGIEAFF.

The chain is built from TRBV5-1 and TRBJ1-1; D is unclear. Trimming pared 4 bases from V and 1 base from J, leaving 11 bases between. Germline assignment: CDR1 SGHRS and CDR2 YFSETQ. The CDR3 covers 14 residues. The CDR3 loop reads CASSVEPANTEAFF. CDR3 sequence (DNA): TGCGCCAGCAGCGTAGAGCCCGCGAACACTGAAGCTTTCTTT.

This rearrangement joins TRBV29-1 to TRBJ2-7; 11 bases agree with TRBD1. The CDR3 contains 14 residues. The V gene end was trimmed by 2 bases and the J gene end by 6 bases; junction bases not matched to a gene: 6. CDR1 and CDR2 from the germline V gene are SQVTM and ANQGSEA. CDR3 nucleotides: TGCAGCGTTGAAAAGGGACAGGGGGTCGGCGAGCAGTACTTC. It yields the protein CSVEKGQGVGEQYF.

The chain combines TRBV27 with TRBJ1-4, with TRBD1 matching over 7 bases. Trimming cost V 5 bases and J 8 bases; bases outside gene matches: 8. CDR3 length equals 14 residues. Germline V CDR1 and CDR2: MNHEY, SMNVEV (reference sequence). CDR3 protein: CASSPLGGWEKLFF. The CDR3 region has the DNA TGTGCCAGCAGTCCCCTAGGGGGCTGGGAAAAACTGTTTTTT.

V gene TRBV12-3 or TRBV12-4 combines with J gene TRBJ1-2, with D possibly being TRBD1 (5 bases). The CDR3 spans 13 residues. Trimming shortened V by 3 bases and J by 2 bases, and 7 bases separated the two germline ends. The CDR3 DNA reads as TGTGCCAGCAGTTTCGCAGGGAACTATGGCTACACCTTC. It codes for CASSFAGNYGYTF.

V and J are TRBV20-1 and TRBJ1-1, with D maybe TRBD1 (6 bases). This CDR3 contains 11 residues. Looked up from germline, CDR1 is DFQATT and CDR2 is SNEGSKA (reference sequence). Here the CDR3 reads CGGGLNTEAFF. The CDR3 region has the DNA TGCGGGGGGGGCCTGAACACTGAAGCTTTCTTT.

CDR3 sequence: CASRGQGNEKLFF. CDR3 nucleotides: TGTGCCAGCAGGGGACAGGGAAATGAAAAACTGTTTTTT. This chain uses TRBV2 with TRBJ1-4, with 9 bases fitting TRBD1. Germline V CDR1 and CDR2: SNHLY, FYNNEI. This CDR3 has 13 amino acids. V lost 6 bases, J lost 5 bases, and 1 base stayed unmatched.

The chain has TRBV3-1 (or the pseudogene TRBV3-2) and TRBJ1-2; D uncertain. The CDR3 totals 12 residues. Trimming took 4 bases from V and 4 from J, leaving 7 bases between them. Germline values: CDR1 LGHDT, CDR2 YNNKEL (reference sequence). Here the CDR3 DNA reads TGTGCCAGCAGCCCGGAGCCCTATGGCTACACCTTC. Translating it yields CASSPEPYGYTF.

The DNA for the CDR3 is TGTGCCAGCAGCTTGATAGTTCGGGGGAACACTGAAGCTTTCTTT. It encodes CASSLIVRGNTEAFF. The chain joins TRBV5-6 to TRBJ1-1, with unresolved D. The CDR3 is made up of 15 amino acids. V shed 1 base and J shed 1 base, with 11 bases lying between them. The germline CDR1 and CDR2 sequences are SGHDT and YYEEEE.

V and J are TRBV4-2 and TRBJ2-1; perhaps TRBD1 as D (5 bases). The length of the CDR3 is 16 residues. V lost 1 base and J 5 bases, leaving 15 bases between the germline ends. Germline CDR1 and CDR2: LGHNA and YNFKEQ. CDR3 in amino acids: CASSQVGSGLDNEQFF. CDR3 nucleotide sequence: TGTGCCAGCAGCCAAGTTGGGTCAGGGCTAGACAATGAGCAGTTCTTC.

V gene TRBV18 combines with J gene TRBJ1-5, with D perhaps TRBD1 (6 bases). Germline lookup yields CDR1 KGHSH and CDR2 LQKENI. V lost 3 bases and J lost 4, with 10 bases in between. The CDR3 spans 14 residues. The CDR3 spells CASSPGQSNQPQHF. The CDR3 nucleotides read TGTGCCAGCTCACCTGGACAGTCAAATCAGCCCCAGCATTTT.

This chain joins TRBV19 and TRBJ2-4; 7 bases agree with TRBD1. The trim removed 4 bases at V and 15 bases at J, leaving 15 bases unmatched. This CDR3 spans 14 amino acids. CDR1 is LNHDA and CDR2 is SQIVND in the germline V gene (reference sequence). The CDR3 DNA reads TGTGCCAGTAGTACAGACGACAGGGTTCAATATCGGTACTTC. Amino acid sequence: CASSTDDRVQYRYF.

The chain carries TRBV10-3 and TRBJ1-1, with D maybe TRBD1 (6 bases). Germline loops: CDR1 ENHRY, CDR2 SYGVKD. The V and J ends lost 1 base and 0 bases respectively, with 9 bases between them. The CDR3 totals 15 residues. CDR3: CAISEYRAMNTEAFF. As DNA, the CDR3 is TGTGCCATCAGTGAGTACAGGGCCATGAACACTGAAGCTTTCTTT.

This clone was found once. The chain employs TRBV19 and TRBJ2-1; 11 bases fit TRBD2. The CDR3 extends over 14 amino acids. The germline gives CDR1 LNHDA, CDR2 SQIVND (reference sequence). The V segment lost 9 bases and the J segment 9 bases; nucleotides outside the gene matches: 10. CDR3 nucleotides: TGTGCCAGCATGACTAGCGGGATCTTTGGTGAGCAGTTCTTC. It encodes CASMTSGIFGEQFF.

The CDR3 here is CASSLTGSGDNEQFF. Here the CDR3 DNA reads TGTGCCAGCAGCTTAACCGGGAGTGGCGACAATGAGCAGTTCTTC. The chain has TRBV7-3 and TRBJ2-1; the D gene is possibly TRBD2 (6 bases). The CDR3 covers 15 residues. V was shortened by 0 bases and J by 5 bases, with 11 bases between the two germline ends. CDR1 and CDR2 (germline): SGHTA, FQGTGA.

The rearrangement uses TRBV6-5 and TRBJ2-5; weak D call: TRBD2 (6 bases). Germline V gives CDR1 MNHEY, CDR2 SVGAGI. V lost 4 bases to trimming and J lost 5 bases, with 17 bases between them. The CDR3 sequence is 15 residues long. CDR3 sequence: CASSFPGARTETQYF. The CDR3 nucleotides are TGTGCCAGCAGTTTTCCGGGAGCAAGGACGGAGACCCAGTACTTC.